A single sample is the source of the 16 T cell receptor beta chains below, sequenced in a study of shared clonotypes between healthy human individuals. The table came from immunoSEQ multiplex PCR; TCRdb's copy has only in-frame clones and leaves some out. The profile shows hundreds of thousands of clones, roughly four fifths of them singletons. The sequenced sample consisted of PBMCs. Every receptor here comes from a woman aged 40 to 50 in good health. Some clones in this sample may be carry-over from other donors' samples.

A note on this clone: A much more abundant neighbour one base away suggests this may be a read error. The rearrangement uses TRBV7-2 and TRBJ2-3; no definite D call. The germline V gene encodes CDR1 SGHTA and CDR2 FQGNSA. V was shortened by 1 base and J by 0 bases, with 5 bases between the two germline ends. The CDR3 is 14 amino acids. DNA of the CDR3: TGTGCCAGCAGCTTAGGACACAGCACAGATACGCAGTATTTT. This encodes CASSLGHSTDTQYF.

This chain uses TRBV28 with TRBJ1-1; TRBD1 aligns across 8 bases. CDR3 length equals 14 residues. Germline V gene data show CDR1 as MDHEN and CDR2 as SYDVKM. The V segment lost 4 bases and the J segment 5 bases; nucleotides outside the gene matches: 6. CDR3 in DNA: TGTGCCAGCAGTTCACAGGGGGTAGGGACTGAAGCTTTCTTT. This encodes CASSSQGVGTEAFF. The full variable domain, completed using reference TRBV28 and TRBJ1-1, is DVKVTQSSRYLVKRTGEKVFLECVQDMDHENMFWYRQDPGLGLRLIYFSYDVKMKEKGDIPEGYSVSREKKERFSLILESASTNQTSMYLCASSSQGVGTEAFFGQGTRLTVV.

This clone was seen once. The genes are TRBV25-1 and TRBJ1-4; D is uncertain. Per the germline V gene, CDR1 is MGHDK and CDR2 is SYGVNS. The CDR3 contains 15 residues. V was trimmed by 5 bases and J by 6 bases, leaving 16 bases between them. CDR3 amino acids: CASSPLGGSDEKLFF. The DNA of the CDR3 is TGTGCCAGCAGTCCATTGGGAGGGTCAGATGAAAAACTGTTTTTT. The variable domain in full, with the rest retrieved from reference TRBV25-1 and TRBJ1-4, is EADIYQTPRYLVIGTGKKITLECSQTMGHDKMYWYQQDPGMELHLIHYSYGVNSTEKGDLSSESTVSRIRTEHFPLTLESARPSHTSQYLCASSPLGGSDEKLFFGSGTQLSVL.

This clone was seen a handful of times. This chain connects TRBV2 to TRBJ2-7, with no clear D. This CDR3 contains 12 residues. CDR1 SNHLY and CDR2 FYNNEI come from the germline V gene. The V and J ends lost 3 bases and 3 bases respectively, with 6 bases between them. CDR3 coding DNA: TGTGCCAGCAGTGAGTACAGCTACGAGCAGTACTTC. Translating gives CASSEYSYEQYF.

The chain carries TRBV5-1 and TRBJ2-7; 8 positions match TRBD2. Germline assignment: CDR1 SGHRS and CDR2 YFSETQ. V shed 0 bases, J shed 2 bases, and the junction held 4 bases outside the gene matches. The CDR3 covers 15 residues. CDR3 sequence reads: CASSLDGRGAYEQYF. CDR3 coding DNA: TGCGCCAGCAGCTTGGACGGGAGGGGTGCCTACGAGCAGTACTTC.

A single count supports this clone. This chain links TRBV7-9 with TRBJ1-3; D ambiguous. This CDR3 is 14 amino acids long. The ends were cut back, 5 bases at V and 4 bases at J, with 12 bases in the middle. Germline V gives CDR1 SEHNR, CDR2 FQNEAQ (reference sequence). The DNA for the CDR3 is TGTGCCAGCAGCCCGGCGTGGTTCGGAAACACCATATATTTT. This sequence encodes CASSPAWFGNTIYF.

V usage is TRBV11-1 and J usage is TRBJ2-7, with a weak D call TRBD1 (6 bases). The CDR3 covers 15 residues. CDR1 is SGHAT, CDR2 FQDESV, per germline (reference sequence). The V end lost 5 bases, the J end lost 5 bases, and 19 bases lay between the germline ends. CDR3 residues: CASSRGGAREDEQYF. CDR3 DNA: TGTGCCAGCAGCAGAGGGGGTGCCAGGGAAGACGAGCAGTACTTC.

The DNA for the CDR3 is TGTGCCAGCAGCCAAGTGGTGGGGGAAAACATTCAGTACTTC. This encodes CASSQVVGENIQYF. The chain combines TRBV14 with TRBJ2-4, with D possibly being TRBD1 or TRBD2 (5 bases each). Germline V gives CDR1 SGHDN, CDR2 FVKESK. CDR3 length: 14 amino acids. Deletions cut 1 base from V and 5 bases from J, with 9 bases between.

Concerning this clone itself: One base separates it from a far larger clone, so it is likely a read error. In the same sample, other DNA sequences code for this CDR3. The chain uses TRBV29-1 and TRBJ2-5; 9 bases agree with TRBD2. The CDR3 extends over 14 amino acids. Germline V gene data show CDR1 as SQVTM and CDR2 as ANQGSEA. The trim removed 4 bases at V and 4 bases at J, leaving 7 bases unmatched. DNA of the CDR3: TGCAGCGTTGGGGTAGCGGGGGTGGTAGAGACCCAGTACTTC. It is translated as CSVGVAGVVETQYF. The full variable domain, rest sourced from reference TRBV29-1 and TRBJ2-5, is SAVISQKPSRDICQRGTSLTIQCQVDSQVTMMFWYRQQPGQSLTLIATANQGSEATYESGFVIDKFPISRPNLTFSTLTVSNMSPEDSSIYLCSVGVAGVVETQYFGPGTRLLVL.

This clone was detected only once. This sequence joins TRBV7-2 and TRBJ2-5, with TRBD2 identical over 8 bases. V dropped 2 bases and J dropped 2; count of bases not matched to a gene: 7. Germline CDR1 is SGHTA and CDR2 is FQGNSA. The CDR3 runs to 16 residues. The CDR3 DNA sequence: TGTGCCAGCAGCTTATTCCCGGGAGGGTGGCAAGAGACCCAGTACTTC. As protein: CASSLFPGGWQETQYF.

The J gene is TRBJ2-1, the V gene TRBV29-1, with 7 bases fitting TRBD2. This CDR3 contains 13 residues. With V trimmed by 8 bases and J by 8 bases, 12 bases remained unmatched. Germline V gives CDR1 SQVTM, CDR2 ANQGSEA. This chain's CDR3 is CSFGGGRWDEQFF. The CDR3 nucleotides are TGCAGCTTCGGGGGAGGGCGGTGGGATGAGCAGTTCTTC.

This sequence joins TRBV4-2 and TRBJ1-1, with D uncertain. Germline lookup yields CDR1 LGHNA and CDR2 YNFKEQ. This CDR3 is built from 14 residues. Trimming left V 5 bases short and J 1 base short, with 11 bases between. CDR3 nucleotides: TGTGCCAGCAGCTTCTCTACGGGGAACACTGAAGCTTTCTTT. Amino acids: CASSFSTGNTEAFF.

This clone was found a few times. The rearrangement links TRBV6-4 to TRBJ2-1, with TRBD2 matching 7 bases. The CDR3 runs to 16 residues. The V gene's germline CDR1 is MRHNA and CDR2 SNTAGT. With V trimmed by 4 bases and J by 8 bases, 14 bases remained unmatched. CDR3 loop: CASSAIPASGGDEQFF. The CDR3 nucleotides are TGTGCCAGCAGTGCCATTCCGGCTAGCGGAGGCGATGAGCAGTTCTTC.

J is TRBJ1-1 and V is TRBV6-1; 7 positions agree with TRBD1. The CDR3 totals 13 residues. The germline V gene encodes CDR1 MNHNS and CDR2 SASEGT. Unmatched junction bases numbered 9, after V lost 8 bases and J lost 6 bases. The CDR3 is CASVLTGTAEAFF. CDR3 sequence (DNA): TGTGCCAGCGTTCTGACCGGGACAGCTGAAGCTTTCTTT.

This sequence joins TRBV9 and TRBJ2-5; 9 bases are shared with TRBD2. The trim removed 0 bases at V and 5 bases at J, leaving 8 bases unmatched. Germline CDR1 and CDR2: SGDLS and YYNGEE. This CDR3 is built from 16 residues. The CDR3, as DNA: TGTGCCAGCAGCGTAGAGAGCGGGAGGATGGGGGAGACCCAGTACTTC. Protein product: CASSVESGRMGETQYF.

V gene TRBV5-6 combines with J gene TRBJ2-3, with D maybe TRBD2 (6 bases). The CDR3 length is 14 residues. Trimming took 3 bases from V and 3 from J, leaving 11 bases between them. CDR1 is SGHDT, CDR2 YYEEEE, per germline. For the CDR3, the DNA is TGTGCCAGCAGCTCGGGACTCGCAACAGATACGCAGTATTTT. Its protein product is CASSSGLATDTQYF.